Following are 10 T cell receptor beta chains from one sample sequenced in a study of blood T cell repertoires in COVID-19. The method was immunoSEQ multiplex PCR; TCRdb's version includes in-frame clones alone and lacks a portion of them. This repertoire shows approximately 250,000 clones, about 91% found once; its top ten account for around 2.8%. The sequenced sample was PBMCs or T cells enriched from blood (not recorded which). These receptors all stem from a man aged 35 to 55 who had been exposed to COVID-19.

The chain is built from TRBV11-3 and TRBJ2-7; D might be TRBD2 (6 bases). Germline CDR1 is SGHNT and CDR2 is YENEEA. V was pared by 5 bases and J by 7 bases, with 15 bases between. The CDR3 spans 13 residues. As DNA, the CDR3 is TGTGCCAGCAGCCCGGGGGTGGCCCGTGAGCAGTACTTC. It is translated as CASSPGVAREQYF.

This sequence joins TRBV19 and TRBJ1-5; D is perhaps TRBD1 (5 bases). This CDR3 contains 15 residues. Germline CDR1 LNHDA, CDR2 SQIVND (reference sequence). Trimming removed 1 base from V and 3 bases from J, with 10 bases in between. Here the CDR3 DNA reads TGTGCCAGTAGTATAGGCGGGGCACCCAATCAGCCCCAGCATTTT. This translates into CASSIGGAPNQPQHF.

The rearrangement joins TRBV3-1 (or the pseudogene TRBV3-2) to TRBJ2-1; D remains ambiguous. This CDR3 is built from 13 residues. Trimming pared 1 base from V and 9 bases from J, leaving 10 bases between. Germline CDR1 and CDR2: LGHDT and YNNKEL (reference sequence). In nucleotides, the CDR3 is TGTGCCAGCAGCCAAGTAAAGCGAGGTGAGCAGTTCTTC. It specifies CASSQVKRGEQFF.

The chain recombines TRBV12-3 or TRBV12-4 with TRBJ1-1; D unclear. V lost 2 bases to trimming and J lost 5 bases, with 9 bases between them. The CDR3 totals 13 residues. CDR3 nucleotide sequence: TGTGCCAGCAGTTTAATGAGAGGGACTGAAGCTTTCTTT. Amino acids: CASSLMRGTEAFF.

The rearrangement uses TRBV7-9 and TRBJ2-1; 12 bases map to TRBD2. The V gene end was trimmed by 1 base and the J gene end by 8 bases; junction bases not matched to a gene: 12. The CDR3 consists of 18 residues. Germline V CDR1 and CDR2: SEHNR, FQNEAQ (reference sequence). CDR3 in amino acids: CASSLVAMETSGSHEQFF. CDR3 nucleotide sequence: TGTGCCAGCAGCTTAGTCGCTATGGAGACTAGCGGGAGCCATGAGCAGTTCTTC.

This clone has just one count. V is TRBV5-1 and J is TRBJ2-7, with 10 bases fitting TRBD1. CDR3 length equals 15 residues. V dropped 3 bases and J dropped 2; count of bases not matched to a gene: 5. Germline CDR1 is SGHRS and CDR2 is YFSETQ. CDR3 sequence reads: CASSSGDRGTYEQYF. The DNA of the CDR3 is TGCGCCAGCAGCTCCGGGGACAGGGGAACCTACGAGCAGTACTTC. The entire variable domain, with the rest obtained from reference TRBV5-1 and TRBJ2-7, is as follows: KAGVTQTPRYLIKTRGQQVTLSCSPISGHRSVSWYQQTPGQGLQFLFEYFSETQRNKGNFPGRFSGRQFSNSRSEMNVSTLELGDSALYLCASSSGDRGTYEQYFGPGTRLTVT.

The rearrangement links TRBV6-1 to TRBJ2-7; 9 bases align to TRBD2. The CDR3 is 15 residues long. The junction had 3 bases not matched to a gene; V was cut back by 2 bases and J by 1 base. CDR1 MNHNS and CDR2 SASEGT come from the germline V gene. This CDR3 reads CASSERTSESYEQYF. As DNA, the CDR3 is TGTGCCAGCAGTGAAAGGACTAGCGAATCCTACGAGCAGTACTTC.

The chain recombines TRBV19 with TRBJ2-4; maybe TRBD1 (5 bases). This CDR3 comprises 15 residues. Per the germline V gene, CDR1 is LNHDA and CDR2 is SQIVND (reference sequence). The V end lost 8 bases, the J end lost 11 bases, and 25 bases lay between the germline ends. The CDR3 DNA is TGTGCCAGTGTCTCCCTTGGGGCCCCCGTGGAGTTTCAGTACTTC. As protein: CASVSLGAPVEFQYF.

The chain has TRBV7-6 and TRBJ2-5; 8 nucleotides line up with TRBD2. The CDR3 has 16 residues. The V and J ends lost 5 bases and 6 bases, in that order; junction bases with no gene match: 14. Per the germline V gene, CDR1 is SGHVS and CDR2 is FNYEAQ. The CDR3: CASSPAPREAMKTQYF. CDR3 coding DNA: TGTGCCAGCAGCCCCGCCCCGCGGGAGGCTATGAAGACCCAGTACTTC.

This clone was seen a handful of times. V usage is TRBV18 and J usage is TRBJ1-6; 8 bases are a match to TRBD1. This CDR3 contains 15 residues. Germline V gene data show CDR1 as KGHSH and CDR2 as LQKENI. V dropped 4 bases and J dropped 10; count of bases not matched to a gene: 9. CDR3 region: CASSRQGKKVSPLHF. In DNA form, the CDR3 reads TGTGCCAGCTCACGACAGGGGAAAAAGGTGTCACCCCTCCACTTT.